This is a list of T cell receptor beta chains from one sample in a study of control samples from healthy donors and cancer patients. TCRdb's copy holds only in-frame clones and misses some; the assay was immunoSEQ multiplex PCR. Of about 170,000 clones in the sample, around 95% are singletons; the top ten hold about 4%. Sequencing was performed on blood. Receptors were obtained from a woman aged 60-75 years in good health. CDR3s include the opening cysteine and the closing phenylalanine or tryptophan. Each record gives: V gene, J gene, CDR3 protein.

TRBV29-1	TRBJ1-1	CSVERDMNTEAFF
TRBV6-5	TRBJ1-2	CASSYTGTANYGYTF
TRBV5-1	TRBJ1-3	CASSLVAGGIAGNTIYF
TRBV3-1/TRBV3-2	TRBJ1-6	CASSHQGQRTPLHF
TRBV6-1	TRBJ1-2	CASSEGTQYGYTF
TRBV5-1	TRBJ1-5	CASSSTVNQPQHF
TRBV6-6	TRBJ1-4	CASRTGGAWEKLFF
TRBV5-4	TRBJ1-2	CASSLEAAVYGYTF
TRBV5-6	TRBJ2-7	CASSLGTYEQYF
TRBV19	TRBJ2-2	CASSGTGGFIAGELFF
TRBV18	TRBJ1-6	CASSPRVGGGDSPLHF
TRBV28	TRBJ1-2	CASSLSPGGKLYGYTF
TRBV2	TRBJ1-2	CASSEKGYGYTF
TRBV6-5	TRBJ2-7	CASSYLTNGDEQYF
TRBV11-2	TRBJ1-4	CASSLTTGGVGKLFF
TRBV30	TRBJ2-3	CAWSEPGTDTQYF
TRBV5-1	TRBJ2-5	CASSSRTSGGAQETQYF
TRBV6-5	TRBJ1-1	CASSYLDSVPFF
TRBV5-1	TRBJ2-1	CASSYLAGSYNEQFF
TRBV18	TRBJ2-6	CASSEPGVTGANVLTF
TRBV12-3/TRBV12-4	TRBJ2-6	CATHSSGANVLTF
TRBV5-1	TRBJ2-7	CASSLLRGPTSYEQYF
TRBV12-3/TRBV12-4	TRBJ1-1	CASIDRLGLFPLF
TRBV9	TRBJ2-3	CASSPSTSRPSTDTQYF
TRBV25-1	TRBJ1-2	CASSEIQNYGYTF
TRBV10-3	TRBJ1-3	CAIGGSGNTIYF
TRBV18	TRBJ2-5	CASSPPGQGGETQYF
TRBV29-1	TRBJ2-2	CSVGGGALTGELFF
TRBV5-4	TRBJ2-3	CASSLVFDTDTQYF
TRBV2	TRBJ2-4	CASSTGTLAKNIQYF
TRBV4-2	TRBJ1-2	CASSQPDRVRGYTF
TRBV9	TRBJ1-2	CASRSGINYGYTF
TRBV7-9	TRBJ1-1	CASSLSQGAYGAFF
TRBV7-2	TRBJ2-7	CASSYDRDPSYEQYF
TRBV10-3	TRBJ2-2	CAISITGLGGELFF
TRBV5-1	TRBJ1-2	CASSLERANYGYTF
TRBV6-4	TRBJ1-2	CASSKYPANYGYTF
TRBV7-9	TRBJ2-3	CASIPRRGAPDTQYF
TRBV7-2	TRBJ2-3	CASSGGLADTQYF
TRBV18	TRBJ2-3	CASSPSTDTQYF
TRBV9	TRBJ2-5	CASSVGQPHQETQYF
TRBV4-3	TRBJ2-5	CASSQGSGMGQETQYF